Below are 26 T cell receptor beta chains sequenced from a single sample in a study of technical replicates of blood from several donors. Using immunoSEQ multiplex PCR, the repertoire was profiled, and TCRdb retains in-frame clones only, with some absent. This table has about 50,000 clones, roughly 92% appearing once. The sample taken for sequencing was PBMCs. These receptors originate from a human donor in good health. Some clones in this sample may be carry-over from other donors' samples.

V and J are TRBV25-1 and TRBJ1-3; 7 bases align to TRBD1. The CDR3 loop spans 12 amino acids. V shed 10 bases and J 7 bases; nucleotides not matched to a gene: 7. Per germline, CDR1 MGHDK and CDR2 SYGVNS. The CDR3 is CAKLDRLNTIYF. DNA for the CDR3: TGTGCCAAGCTGGACAGGCTTAACACCATATATTTT.

This clone was seen a handful of times. The genes are TRBV27 and TRBJ2-1; TRBD2 is a possible D gene (7 bases). The CDR3 is 15 amino acids. Germline values: CDR1 MNHEY, CDR2 SMNVEV (reference sequence). Trimming removed 5 bases from V and 7 bases from J, with 18 bases in between. The DNA for the CDR3 is TGTGCCAGCAGTCTAAGAGGGAGGGGGGGTAATGAGCAGTTCTTC. Translation gives CASSLRGRGGNEQFF.

The rearrangement joins TRBV7-8 to TRBJ1-1; D not certain. The CDR3 loop spans 13 amino acids. The germline CDR1 and CDR2 sequences are SGHVS and FQNEAQ. Trimming took off 5 bases at V and 5 bases at J, with 12 bases between the two ends. CDR3 DNA: TGTGCCAGCAGCGTAGGCGGGTTTACTGAAGCTTTCTTT. Amino acid sequence: CASSVGGFTEAFF.

The chain couples TRBV19 to TRBJ2-7; TRBD2 might be the D (6 bases). The CDR3 sequence is 13 residues long. Trimming stripped 5 bases from V and 6 bases from J, with 14 bases between. Germline values: CDR1 LNHDA, CDR2 SQIVND (reference sequence). In nucleotides, the CDR3 is TGTGCCAGTAGTCCGGGACTTGGTCCCGAGCAGTACTTC. It codes for CASSPGLGPEQYF.

The CDR3 DNA sequence: TGCAGCGTTGAAGGGCTAGACCATGGCTACACCTTC. As protein: CSVEGLDHGYTF. The chain combines TRBV29-1 with TRBJ1-2; D not certain. The V and J ends lost 1 base and 6 bases respectively, with 9 bases between them. From germline, CDR1 is SQVTM and CDR2 ANQGSEA. The CDR3 loop spans 12 amino acids.

Only one count was recorded for this clone. The chain recombines TRBV6-1 with TRBJ2-1; TRBD2 agrees at 10 bases. Unmatched junction bases numbered 6, after V lost 7 bases and J lost 6 bases. Germline V CDR1 and CDR2: MNHNS, SASEGT. This CDR3 spans 14 amino acids. The CDR3 spells CASTISSGGNEQFF. The CDR3 DNA sequence: TGTGCCAGCACTATTTCTAGCGGGGGCAATGAGCAGTTCTTC.

The chain uses TRBV6-4 and TRBJ2-7, with 15 bases matching TRBD2. The CDR3 totals 16 residues. The V gene's germline CDR1 is MRHNA and CDR2 SNTAGT. V lost 5 bases to trimming and J lost 5 bases; unmatched junction nucleotides: 7. As DNA, the CDR3 is TGTGCCAGCAGTAGGACTAGCGGGGGGGCTGGAGACGAGCAGTACTTC. It encodes CASSRTSGGAGDEQYF.

The chain combines TRBV4-2 with TRBJ2-1; a possible D gene is TRBD2 (6 bases). V was shortened by 3 bases and J by 0 bases, with 12 bases between the two germline ends. CDR3 length equals 16 residues. Germline V CDR1 and CDR2: LGHNA, YNFKEQ. CDR3 residues: CASSHTSPGSYNEQFF. CDR3 bases: TGTGCCAGCAGCCACACTAGCCCAGGCTCCTACAATGAGCAGTTCTTC.

The chain is built from TRBV7-2 and TRBJ2-5, with 9 positions matching TRBD2. Germline V gene sequence: CDR1 SGHTA, CDR2 FQGNSA. The V segment lost 8 bases and the J segment 7 bases; nucleotides outside the gene matches: 11. CDR3 length: 14 amino acids. The CDR3 loop reads CASSIGGGDGTQYF. The CDR3 nucleotides are TGTGCCAGCTCTATCGGCGGGGGGGACGGGACCCAGTACTTC.

The chain employs TRBV4-2 and TRBJ2-5, with 16 bases matching TRBD2. J was trimmed by 0 bases and V by 4 bases; bases with no gene match: 5. Germline-derived CDR1 and CDR2 are LGHNA and YNFKEQ. The CDR3 totals 18 residues. The CDR3 protein is CASSPGTSGGGYQETQYF. CDR3 sequence (DNA): TGTGCCAGCAGCCCCGGGACTAGCGGGGGGGGTTACCAAGAGACCCAGTACTTC.

Notes on this clone: At one boundary the junction diverges from the germline segment, which might be a read error. The chain combines TRBV7-9 with TRBJ2-7; TRBD1 aligns across 9 bases. The CDR3 is 13 residues long. Germline CDR1 and CDR2: SEHNR and FQNEAQ (reference sequence). CDR3 nucleotide sequence: TGTGCCAGCAGCTTAACCCGGGACAGGGACCCCAGCTTC. Protein sequence: CASSLTRDRDPSF.

The CDR3 protein is CASSQGVGTYLSGYTF. The DNA of the CDR3 is TGTGCCAGCAGCCAAGGGGTGGGCACCTATCTTAGTGGCTACACCTTC. The V and J genes are TRBV4-2 and TRBJ1-2; D is undetermined. V gave up 1 base and J gave up 7 bases, with 19 bases separating them. The CDR3 runs 16 residues. Germline V lookup: CDR1 LGHNA, CDR2 YNFKEQ.

The rearrangement joins TRBV6-5 to TRBJ1-1, with 11 bases fitting TRBD1. CDR3 size: 13 residues. CDR1 is MNHEY and CDR2 is SVGAGI in the germline V gene. The J segment lost 9 bases and the V segment lost 2 bases, leaving 2 bases of the junction unmatched. Here the CDR3 reads CASSYGTGGKAFF. CDR3 DNA sequence: TGTGCCAGCAGTTACGGGACAGGGGGAAAAGCTTTCTTT.

V is TRBV7-2 and J is TRBJ2-3; D is undetermined. Germline values: CDR1 SGHTA, CDR2 FQGNSA. Trimming shortened V by 2 bases and J by 1 base, and 10 bases separated the two germline ends. This CDR3 contains 15 residues. CDR3 region: CASSLRSVGTDTQYF. CDR3 nucleotides: TGTGCCAGCAGCTTAAGGAGCGTTGGCACAGATACGCAGTATTTT.

This chain connects TRBV4-3 to TRBJ1-5, with unresolved D. CDR3 length: 15 amino acids. Germline V gives CDR1 LGHNA, CDR2 YSLEER. V was clipped by 0 bases and J by 2 bases, with 8 bases between them. The CDR3 DNA follows: TGCGCCAGCAGCCAAGATACGCAGGGCAATCAGCCCCAGCATTTT. Translation gives CASSQDTQGNQPQHF.

The chain carries TRBV29-1 and TRBJ1-2; D unclear. V lost 1 base to trimming and J lost 5 bases, with 11 bases between them. Germline-derived CDR1 and CDR2 are SQVTM and ANQGSEA. The CDR3 runs 13 residues. Here the CDR3 reads CSVEGGWGYGYTF. In nucleotides, the CDR3 is TGCAGCGTTGAAGGAGGGTGGGGATATGGCTACACCTTC.

The CDR3 here is CASSPDSLERPQHF. The CDR3 region has the DNA TGTGCCAGCAGCCCTGACAGCCTGGAAAGGCCCCAGCATTTT. The J gene is TRBJ1-5, the V gene TRBV27, with D possibly being TRBD1 (5 bases). Trimming shortened V by 6 bases and J by 9 bases, and 18 bases separated the two germline ends. Germline CDR1 and CDR2: MNHEY and SMNVEV (reference sequence). This CDR3 region has 14 residues.

As for this clone: Additional DNA sequences in this sample encode the identical CDR3. The chain employs TRBV7-2 and TRBJ1-5; possible D gene TRBD1, 5 bases. Trimming removed 6 bases at V and 4 bases at J, with 16 bases between. The CDR3 length is 15 residues. The germline gives CDR1 SGHTA, CDR2 FQGNSA. CDR3 residues: CASSPGRGGNQPQHF. The CDR3 bases are TGTGCCAGCAGTCCCGGGAGGGGAGGAAATCAGCCCCAGCATTTT. Full variable domain (outside the CDR3, taken from reference TRBV7-2 and TRBJ1-5): GAGVSQSPSNKVTEKGKDVELRCDPISGHTALYWYRQSLGQGLEFLIYFQGNSAPDKSGLPSDRFSAERTGGSVSTLTIQRTQQEDSAVYLCASSPGRGGNQPQHFGDGTRLSIL.

The V call is TRBV6-6, the J call TRBJ1-1, with D possibly being TRBD1 (6 bases). Germline CDR1 MNHNY, CDR2 SVGAGI (reference sequence). This CDR3 is built from 16 residues. V was cut by 0 bases and J by 2 bases, with 13 bases left in between. CDR3 DNA: TGTGCCAGCAGTTACTCACCCACAGGGAAAAACACTGAAGCTTTCTTT. It codes for CASSYSPTGKNTEAFF.

The chain couples TRBV7-9 to TRBJ1-2, with D maybe TRBD1 (6 bases). The CDR3 extends over 14 amino acids. The germline CDR1 and CDR2 sequences are SEHNR and FQNEAQ (reference sequence). V was trimmed by 1 base and J by 8 bases, leaving 14 bases between them. The CDR3 loop is CASSLGQASSGYTF. The CDR3 DNA sequence: TGTGCCAGCAGCTTAGGACAGGCAAGTTCCGGCTACACCTTC. The whole variable domain, remainder taken from reference TRBV7-9 and TRBJ1-2, is DTGVSQNPRHKITKRGQNVTFRCDPISEHNRLYWYRQTLGQGPEFLTYFQNEAQLEKSRLLSDRFSAERPKGSFSTLEIQRTEQGDSAMYLCASSLGQASSGYTFGSGTRLTVV.

This clone was picked up one time. The chain has TRBV9 and TRBJ2-1; D gene unclear. Germline CDR1 is SGDLS and CDR2 is YYNGEE. The CDR3 consists of 13 residues. V lost 0 bases and J 6 bases, leaving 7 bases between the germline ends. The CDR3 sequence: CASSVGSPNEQFF. CDR3 sequence (DNA): TGTGCCAGCAGCGTAGGGAGTCCCAATGAGCAGTTCTTC. Supplemented by reference TRBV9 and TRBJ2-1, the full variable domain reads DSGVTQTPKHLITATGQRVTLRCSPRSGDLSVYWYQQSLDQGLQFLIQYYNGEERAKGNILERFSAQQFPDLHSELNLSSLELGDSALYFCASSVGSPNEQFFGPGTRLTVL.

Only one count was recorded for this clone. This chain uses TRBV7-2 with TRBJ1-5; 7 nucleotides align to TRBD1. The V segment lost 1 base and the J segment 7 bases; nucleotides outside the gene matches: 10. Germline CDR1 and CDR2: SGHTA and FQGNSA. This CDR3 is built from 16 residues. CDR3 in DNA: TGTGCCAGCAGCTTAGAGGCAGGGGGGATTTCGCAGCCCCAGCATTTT. It codes for CASSLEAGGISQPQHF.

The chain combines TRBV11-3 with TRBJ2-1; D perhaps matches TRBD2 (6 bases). The CDR3 extends over 17 amino acids. Germline assignment: CDR1 SGHNT and CDR2 YENEEA. V lost 0 bases, J lost 0 bases, and 12 bases lay in between. The DNA for the CDR3 is TGTGCCAGCAGCTTAGAGGCGGGGATCAGCTCCTACAATGAGCAGTTCTTC. Amino acid sequence: CASSLEAGISSYNEQFF.

The rearrangement uses TRBV5-1 and TRBJ2-7, with 11 bases lining up with TRBD1. V lost 2 bases and J lost 3; bases outside the gene matches: 4. The CDR3 has 15 amino acids. Germline V gives CDR1 SGHRS, CDR2 YFSETQ. This CDR3 reads CASSLGQGANYEQYF. The DNA for the CDR3 is TGCGCCAGCAGCTTAGGACAGGGGGCGAACTACGAGCAGTACTTC.

The rearrangement uses TRBV6-5 and TRBJ2-3; TRBD2 is a possible D gene (5 bases). This CDR3 comprises 14 residues. Germline V CDR1 and CDR2: MNHEY, SVGAGI. V lost 5 bases to trimming and J lost 4 bases, with 13 bases between them. This chain's CDR3 is CASSLRPRADTQYF. The CDR3 DNA is TGTGCCAGCAGTCTACGGCCGCGGGCAGATACGCAGTATTTT.

This chain uses TRBV2 with TRBJ1-2; 9 bases are a match to TRBD1. The CDR3 spans 13 residues. V shed 6 bases, J shed 8 bases, and the junction held 7 bases outside the gene matches. Germline V gene data show CDR1 as SNHLY and CDR2 as FYNNEI. The CDR3: CASSRDRENGYTF. CDR3 bases: TGTGCCAGCAGCCGGGACAGGGAGAACGGCTACACCTTC.